The rows below give T cell receptor beta chains drawn from one sample of a study of blood T cell repertoires in COVID-19. The protocol was immunoSEQ multiplex PCR, while the TCRdb copy is restricted to in-frame clones and leaves out a portion. The sample yields about 54,000 clones, 70% to 90% seen once. Input material: peripheral blood. These receptors originate from a human donor in a cohort sampled during active COVID-19. The CDR3 runs from the conserved cysteine through the conserved F or W. D genes are given only for firm matches. The size entry is marked missing in some rows and otherwise reads once, few, many or a size class.

v_call	d_call	j_call	clone_size	cdr3_aa	cdr3_nt
TRBV7-2	TRBD2	TRBJ2-7	NA	CASSPRGLALYEQYF	TGTGCCAGCAGCCCACGGGGACTAGCGCTATACGAGCAGTACTTC
TRBV28	TRBD1	TRBJ2-1	NA	CASSFLLGTGDNEQFF	TGTGCCAGCAGTTTCCTTTTGGGGACAGGGGACAATGAGCAGTTCTTC
TRBV15	TRBD1	TRBJ2-1	NA	CATSRDTWDSSYNEQFF	TGTGCCACCAGCAGAGATACATGGGACAGCTCCTACAATGAGCAGTTCTTC
TRBV12-5	NA	TRBJ2-2	few	CASALGANTGELFF	TGTGCTAGTGCCCTTGGAGCAAACACCGGGGAGCTGTTTTTT
TRBV6-6	TRBD2	TRBJ2-3	NA	CASSYSATSGDTQYF	TGTGCCAGCAGTTACTCAGCCACTAGCGGAGATACGCAGTATTTT
TRBV6-6	NA	TRBJ2-7	once	CASSHGSISYEQYF	TGTGCCAGCAGCCACGGGAGTATCTCCTACGAGCAGTACTTC
TRBV29-1	TRBD1	TRBJ1-4	once	CSVTQGGNEKLFF	TGCAGCGTAACACAGGGGGGAAATGAAAAACTGTTTTTT
TRBV7-5	NA	TRBJ2-1	once	CARSLGHYSYNEQFF	TGTGCCAGAAGCTTGGGACACTACTCCTACAATGAGCAGTTCTTC
TRBV28	TRBD1	TRBJ1-5	NA	CASSSTGQGGNQPQHF	TGTGCCAGCAGTTCCACGGGACAGGGTGGGAATCAGCCCCAGCATTTT
TRBV29-1	NA	TRBJ1-3	NA	CSVELMADTGNTIYF	TGCAGCGTTGAATTGATGGCGGATACTGGAAACACCATATATTTT
TRBV27	NA	TRBJ2-3	NA	CASSFIPPDTQYF	TGTGCCAGCAGTTTTATCCCCCCAGATACGCAGTATTTT
TRBV5-1	NA	TRBJ2-1	NA	CASSFDRQSSYNEQFF	TGCGCCAGCAGCTTCGACAGGCAGAGCTCCTACAATGAGCAGTTCTTC
TRBV4-3	TRBD1	TRBJ2-7	NA	CASSQGATGGNEQYF	TGCGCCAGCAGCCAAGGGGCGACAGGGGGGAACGAGCAGTACTTC
TRBV28	NA	TRBJ2-7	NA	CASRDGLGLTFSEQYF	TGTGCCAGCAGGGACGGACTGGGTTTAACGTTCTCCGAGCAGTACTTC
TRBV2	TRBD2	TRBJ2-7	NA	CASSIGLAGGREYF	TGTGCCAGCAGTATCGGACTAGCGGGAGGCAGAGAGTACTTC
TRBV19	TRBD1	TRBJ2-5	NA	CASSIRPGTGLQETQYF	TGTGCCAGTAGTATAAGACCTGGGACAGGGCTTCAAGAGACCCAGTACTTC
TRBV2	TRBD1	TRBJ2-7	NA	CASTRGQVSYEQYF	TGTGCCAGCACTAGGGGACAGGTTTCCTACGAGCAGTACTTC
TRBV5-1	NA	TRBJ2-3	NA	CASSLDYSTDTQYF	TGCGCCAGCAGCTTGGACTATAGCACAGATACGCAGTATTTT
TRBV19	TRBD2	TRBJ2-5	NA	CASTETAGGYRVETQYF	TGTGCCAGTACCGAAACGGCGGGAGGGTATCGGGTAGAGACCCAGTACTTC
TRBV7-8	NA	TRBJ1-6	once	CASSPRRFRTLHF	TGTGCCAGCAGCCCACGGAGGTTCCGCACCCTCCACTTT
TRBV6-5	TRBD2	TRBJ2-1	once	CAGRLAGDGNEQFF	TGTGCCGGCCGACTAGCGGGAGACGGCAATGAGCAGTTCTTC
TRBV7-2	NA	TRBJ2-1	NA	CASSLSSAFYNEQFF	TGTGCCAGCAGCTTATCTAGCGCGTTCTACAATGAGCAGTTCTTC
TRBV5-1	TRBD1	TRBJ2-5	NA	CASSPAGTADQETQYF	TGCGCCAGCAGCCCTGCCGGGACAGCCGACCAAGAGACCCAGTACTTC
TRBV4-2	TRBD1	TRBJ1-5	NA	CASSQVGTGVDQPQHF	TGTGCCAGCAGCCAAGTTGGGACAGGGGTGGATCAGCCCCAGCATTTT
TRBV24-1	NA	TRBJ2-1	NA	CATSDPAVSYNEQFF	TGTGCCACCAGTGATCCAGCGGTCTCCTACAATGAGCAGTTCTTC
TRBV28	TRBD1	TRBJ2-5	NA	CASNPGQQETQYF	TGTGCCAGCAACCCGGGACAGCAAGAGACCCAGTACTTC